This is a list of T cell receptor beta chains from one sample in a study of regulatory T cells in long-lasting Graves disease. Via MiXCR, TCRdb re-called the multiplex PCR reads, giving one row per CDR3 protein. The sample includes hundreds of thousands of distinct CDR3 sequences, 25% to 35% of them seen just once. Sequences were derived from peripheral blood mononuclear cells (PBMCs), sampled when the disease was refractory, from a patient treated with antithyroid drugs. The origin of the receptors is a female donor with Graves disease. The CDR3 runs from the conserved cysteine through the conserved F or W. Fields, in order: J gene, V gene, clone size, D gene, CDR3 protein, CDR3 DNA. The D gene is left open where the match is weak. A clone size is listed for some rows: how often the clone was seen (once, few, many), or a class if it is expanded.

TRBJ2-7 TRBV4-1 few TRBD2 CASSQGSGRNYEQYF TGCGCCAGCAGCCAAGGTAGCGGGAGGAACTACGAGCAGTACTTC
TRBJ1-6 TRBV5-4 NA NA CASRDIGEGESPLHF TGTGCCAGCAGGGACATTGGGGAGGGAGAATCACCCCTCCACTTT
TRBJ2-2 TRBV7-3 few NA CASSHPEGAYTGELFF TGTGCCAGCAGCCACCCCGAAGGGGCATACACCGGGGAGCTGTTTTTT
TRBJ1-1 TRBV2 few NA CASSAVGGNTEAFF TGTGCCAGCAGTGCGGTGGGGGGAAACACTGAAGCTTTCTTT
TRBJ1-5 TRBV3-1 NA NA CASSQDFGSSNQPQHF TGTGCCAGCAGCCAAGATTTTGGCAGCTCCAATCAGCCCCAGCATTTT
TRBJ1-1 TRBV2 once TRBD1 CASSPRGRCTEAFF TGTGCCAGCAGTCCCAGGGGGAGGTGCACTGAAGCTTTCTTT
TRBJ1-5 TRBV27 once NA CASSPESVRSNQPQHF TGTGCCAGCAGCCCCGAATCCGTGCGGAGCAATCAGCCCCAGCATTTT
TRBJ2-5 TRBV10-3 few TRBD1 CAISVNDRGETQYF TGTGCCATCAGTGTAAACGACAGGGGAGAGACCCAGTACTTC
TRBJ1-2 TRBV6-1 many NA CASTPGHRNYGYTF TGTGCCAGCACCCCGGGACACCGTAACTATGGCTACACCTTC
TRBJ1-2 TRBV19 NA TRBD1 CASSTIQGGHGYTF TGTGCCAGTAGTACAATCCAGGGGGGACATGGCTACACCTTC
TRBJ2-7 TRBV12-3/TRBV12-4 many NA CASSTESYEQYF TGTGCCAGCAGTACAGAGTCCTACGAGCAGTACTTC
TRBJ1-2 TRBV7-9 NA TRBD1 CAGVGTGLIMDYGYTF TGTGCCGGAGTAGGGACAGGGTTAATCATGGACTATGGCTACACCTTC
TRBJ2-7 TRBV30 NA NA CAWSVLSEQYF TGTGCCTGGAGTGTCCTAAGCGAGCAGTACTTC
TRBJ2-7 TRBV7-9 few NA CASSLGAGITYEQYF TGTGCCAGCAGCTTAGGTGCAGGGATAACCTACGAGCAGTACTTC
TRBJ2-5 TRBV6-5 NA NA CASSYRGRGQETQYF TGTGCCAGCAGTTACCGGGGGCGGGGGCAAGAGACCCAGTACTTC
TRBJ2-2 TRBV11-2 NA TRBD1 CASRGQGIGELFF TGTGCCAGCAGGGGACAGGGGATCGGGGAGCTGTTTTTT
TRBJ2-2 TRBV7-2 NA TRBD2 CASSSSGSDTGELFF TGTGCCAGCAGCTCTAGCGGGAGCGACACCGGGGAGCTGTTTTTT
TRBJ1-4 TRBV27 NA TRBD1 CASSFRQGREKLFF TGTGCCAGCAGTTTCAGACAGGGACGAGAAAAACTGTTTTTT
TRBJ1-1 TRBV12-3/TRBV12-4 few NA CASRVGHRVTEAFF TGTGCCAGCAGGGTTGGACACCGGGTCACTGAAGCTTTCTTT
TRBJ1-2 TRBV6-2/TRBV6-3 few NA CASSYSGGDLRGYTF TGTGCCAGCAGTTACTCGGGAGGGGACCTACGTGGCTACACCTTC
TRBJ2-7 TRBV5-1 few NA CASSLGTEVYEQYF TGCGCCAGCAGCTTAGGGACGGAAGTCTACGAGCAGTACTTC
TRBJ1-1 TRBV10-3 NA NA CAISDDRGGTEAFF TGTGCCATCAGTGACGACCGAGGGGGCACTGAAGCTTTCTTT
TRBJ2-5 TRBV29-1 NA NA CSVETGPQETQYF TGCAGCGTTGAAACTGGACCGCAAGAGACCCAGTACTTC
TRBJ1-5 TRBV6-1 many TRBD1 CASNTGGQGQPQHF TGTGCCAGCAACACGGGAGGACAGGGCCAGCCCCAGCATTTT
TRBJ2-7 TRBV6-5 NA NA CASSYTGGSRYEQYF TGTGCCAGCAGTTACACTGGGGGTAGCCGCTACGAGCAGTACTTC
TRBJ1-1 TRBV7-9 few NA CASSLPNRHIEAFF TGTGCCAGCAGCTTACCAAACCGTCACATTGAAGCTTTCTTT
TRBJ1-4 TRBV20-1 NA TRBD1 CSASRDRDRKLFF TGCAGTGCTAGCCGGGACAGGGACCGAAAACTGTTTTTT
TRBJ2-4 TRBV20-1 many NA CSASIAGPAGGNIQYF TGCAGTGCTAGCATTGCGGGCCCGGCAGGGGGGAACATTCAGTACTTC
TRBJ1-6 TRBV28 many TRBD1 CASSLTGEALTPLHF TGTGCCAGCAGCCTGACAGGGGAAGCTTTAACACCCCTCCACTTT
TRBJ2-7 TRBV20-1 NA NA CSARSSGGSRYEQYF TGCAGTGCTAGGTCGTCTGGAGGGAGTAGGTACGAGCAGTACTTC
TRBJ1-1 TRBV30 few TRBD1 CAWSPGTGDTEAFF TGTGCCTGGAGTCCAGGGACAGGGGATACTGAAGCTTTCTTT
TRBJ1-1 TRBV27 few NA CASSLTRLRYTEAFF TGTGCCAGCAGTCTGACCCGTCTCCGATACACTGAAGCTTTCTTT
TRBJ2-5 TRBV24-1 NA NA CATSDSEEETQYF TGTGCCACCAGTGACTCGGAAGAAGAGACCCAGTACTTC
TRBJ2-7 TRBV5-1 NA NA CASSLEFMGGSYEQYF TGCGCCAGCAGCTTGGAGTTTATGGGAGGCTCCTACGAGCAGTACTTC
TRBJ1-2 TRBV4-1 NA NA CASSQLAGVSNYGYTF TGCGCCAGCAGCCAATTGGCTGGAGTATCCAACTATGGCTACACCTTC
TRBJ1-2 TRBV20-1 few NA CSASNRIGYTF TGCAGTGCTTCCAACCGGATTGGCTACACCTTC
TRBJ1-1 TRBV15 NA NA CATSRYTEGDLEAFF TGTGCCACCAGCCGATATACTGAGGGGGATCTTGAAGCTTTCTTT
TRBJ2-5 TRBV29-1 NA TRBD2 CSVQTGTSGRASKTQYF TGCAGCGTGCAAACCGGGACTAGCGGGAGGGCCTCGAAGACCCAGTACTTC
TRBJ1-5 TRBV28 few NA CASSQLWGRNNQPQHF TGTGCCAGCAGTCAATTATGGGGACGGAACAATCAGCCCCAGCATTTT
TRBJ2-3 TRBV6-1 NA TRBD2 CASSEFSSGIRTDTQYF TGTGCCAGCAGTGAGTTTTCTAGCGGGATCCGCACAGATACGCAGTATTTT
TRBJ1-5 TRBV18 NA NA CASSVQGHNQPQHF TGTGCCAGCTCAGTACAGGGCCACAATCAGCCCCAGCATTTT
TRBJ1-3 TRBV4-2 NA NA CASSQDKGSVAGNTIYF TGTGCCAGCAGCCAAGATAAGGGATCCGTCGCTGGAAACACCATATATTTT
TRBJ1-1 TRBV20-1 NA TRBD1 CSAPTGQATMNTEAFF TGCAGTGCTCCCACCGGACAGGCGACGATGAACACTGAAGCTTTCTTT
TRBJ1-2 TRBV7-2 NA NA CASSEGTYYGYTF TGTGCCAGCAGCGAAGGGACTTACTATGGCTACACCTTC
TRBJ1-2 TRBV10-3 few NA CAIRGFQGGDGYTF TGTGCCATCAGGGGATTCCAGGGAGGGGACGGCTACACCTTC
TRBJ2-7 TRBV29-1 NA NA CSVVWNAYEQYF TGCAGCGTTGTATGGAACGCCTACGAGCAGTACTTC
TRBJ1-1 TRBV19 NA TRBD1 CASLQLQGISGTEAFF TGTGCCAGCCTTCAACTACAGGGGATTTCGGGAACTGAAGCTTTCTTT
TRBJ1-3 TRBV7-9 NA NA CASSPSVGTTGNTIYF TGTGCCAGCAGCCCGAGCGTCGGGACAACCGGAAACACCATATATTTT
TRBJ1-1 TRBV6-9 many NA CASSSSRDGKRNTEAFF TGTGCCAGCAGTTCCTCCCGGGACGGGAAGAGGAACACTGAAGCTTTCTTT
TRBJ2-7 TRBV29-1 few TRBD1 CSVTVSGGEQYF TGCAGCGTTACCGTATCAGGGGGTGAGCAGTACTTC
TRBJ2-5 TRBV6-1 NA TRBD2 CASRGASGRVAQETQYF TGTGCCAGCAGAGGGGCTAGCGGGAGAGTGGCACAAGAGACCCAGTACTTC
TRBJ1-1 TRBV30 NA NA CAWSVPAARNTEAFF TGTGCCTGGAGTGTACCTGCAGCGAGGAACACTGAAGCTTTCTTT
TRBJ1-1 TRBV27 few NA CASSLGRGLSEAFF TGTGCCAGCAGTTTAGGCAGGGGCTTGAGTGAAGCTTTCTTT
TRBJ2-5 TRBV7-3 NA NA CASSSIGSWGETQYF TGTGCCAGCAGCTCCATTGGCTCCTGGGGGGAGACCCAGTACTTC
TRBJ2-5 TRBV25-1 NA TRBD2 CASSTLAGGETQYF TGTGCCAGCTCCACACTAGCGGGAGGGGAGACCCAGTACTTC
TRBJ1-3 TRBV20-1 few NA CSAQWQYSGNTIYF TGCAGTGCTCAGTGGCAGTACTCTGGAAACACCATATATTTT
TRBJ1-2 TRBV3-1 NA NA CASSPLDHYGYTF TGTGCCAGCAGCCCCCTGGACCACTATGGCTACACCTTC